Below are 22 T cell receptor beta chains sequenced from a single sample in a study of technical replicates of blood from several donors. Produced via immunoSEQ multiplex PCR; TCRdb's table is partial and in-frame only. The data contain about 73,000 clones, 93% of them seen just once; the ten biggest clones take up 0.2% to 0.3%. Sequenced input: T cells isolated from PBMCs. The receptors shown here come from a human donor in good health.

The chain has TRBV4-1 and TRBJ2-5; TRBD2 aligns across 7 bases. Germline V lookup: CDR1 MGHRA, CDR2 YSYEKL. The CDR3 consists of 16 residues. The trim removed 4 bases at V and 3 bases at J, leaving 11 bases unmatched. The CDR3 DNA is TGCGCCAGCAGCCCCGGGACGGCTAGCGGAGAAGAGACCCAGTACTTC. The encoded protein is CASSPGTASGEETQYF.

This chain joins TRBV11-2 and TRBJ2-7; 8 nucleotides align to TRBD2. V lost 1 base and J lost 3; bases outside the gene matches: 5. CDR3 length: 15 amino acids. Germline V gives CDR1 SGHAT, CDR2 FQNNGV. Here the CDR3 DNA reads TGTGCCAGCAGCTTAGTGGGTACTAGCGGCTACGAGCAGTACTTC. Translation: CASSLVGTSGYEQYF. The whole variable domain, filled in from reference TRBV11-2 and TRBJ2-7, reads EAGVAQSPRYKIIEKRQSVAFWCNPISGHATLYWYQQILGQGPKLLIQFQNNGVVDDSQLPKDRFSAERLKGVDSTLKIQPAKLEDSAVYLCASSLVGTSGYEQYFGPGTRLTVT.

V gene TRBV12-5 combines with J gene TRBJ2-7; unclear D gene. Germline V gene lookup returns CDR1 LGHNT and CDR2 FRNRAP. The V end lost 7 bases, the J end lost 1 base, and 11 bases lay between the germline ends. CDR3 length equals 13 residues. The CDR3 bases are TGTGCTAGTGCCCCTCTAGATTCCTACGAGCAGTACTTC. Its protein is CASAPLDSYEQYF.

This chain uses TRBV2 with TRBJ1-2; D is ambiguous. Germline-derived CDR1 and CDR2 are SNHLY and FYNNEI. V was shortened by 6 bases and J by 4 bases, with 6 bases between the two germline ends. CDR3 length equals 11 residues. CDR3 sequence reads: CASSPSYGYTF. CDR3 sequence (DNA): TGTGCCAGCAGCCCCAGCTATGGCTACACCTTC. The variable domain in full, completed from reference TRBV2 and TRBJ1-2, reads EPEVTQTPSHQVTQMGQEVILRCVPISNHLYFYWYRQILGQKVEFLVSFYNNEISEKSEIFDDQFSVERPDGSNFTLKIRSTKLEDSAMYFCASSPSYGYTFGSGTRLTVV.

This chain joins TRBV5-6 and TRBJ2-7, with 7 bases identical to TRBD1. Germline CDR1 SGHDT, CDR2 YYEEEE. Germline trimming cut 6 bases from V and 2 bases from J; bases unmatched to any gene: 11. The CDR3 has 15 amino acids. The CDR3 DNA is TGTGCCAGCACCACGTTAAGGGACAGAACCTACGAGCAGTACTTC. It translates to CASTTLRDRTYEQYF.

The chain is built from TRBV7-8 and TRBJ2-2, with a tentative D call TRBD1 (6 bases). Germline V gene lookup returns CDR1 SGHVS and CDR2 FQNEAQ. V was shortened by 5 bases and J by 1 base, with 14 bases between the two germline ends. The CDR3 extends over 16 amino acids. For the CDR3, the DNA is TGTGCCAGCAGCCCGGTAGGGGACATGAACACCGGGGAGCTGTTTTTT. Translating gives CASSPVGDMNTGELFF.

The gene calls are TRBV4-1 and TRBJ2-2; 8 bases fit TRBD1. Germline CDR1 and CDR2: MGHRA and YSYEKL. This CDR3 is built from 15 residues. Trimming removed 3 bases from V and 7 bases from J; junction bases left unmatched: 7. The CDR3: CASSQGTGDRGELFF. The CDR3 DNA is TGCGCCAGCAGCCAGGGGACAGGAGATCGCGGGGAGCTGTTTTTT.

V usage is TRBV28 and J usage is TRBJ1-5, with a tentative D call TRBD1 (5 bases). Germline V CDR1 and CDR2: MDHEN, SYDVKM. The CDR3 spans 17 residues. Trimming shortened V by 7 bases and J by 1 base, and 20 bases separated the two germline ends. The CDR3 sequence: CASTPRSRGVSNQPQHF. In DNA, the CDR3 is TGTGCCAGCACCCCACGTTCCCGGGGGGTAAGCAATCAGCCCCAGCATTTT.

This chain connects TRBV29-1 to TRBJ2-7, with 11 bases identical to TRBD2. This CDR3 region has 16 residues. CDR1 is SQVTM, CDR2 ANQGSEA, per germline. V dropped 2 bases and J dropped 2; count of bases not matched to a gene: 8. The CDR3 protein is CSVELPTSGGTYEQYF. The CDR3 region has the DNA TGCAGCGTTGAACTCCCCACTAGCGGGGGAACCTACGAGCAGTACTTC.

The V gene is TRBV6-6, the J gene TRBJ2-1; D possibly corresponds to TRBD2 (6 bases). The CDR3 covers 13 residues. Germline lookup yields CDR1 MNHNY and CDR2 SVGAGI (reference sequence). Trimming took off 5 bases at V and 4 bases at J, with 9 bases between the two ends. Here the CDR3 reads CASSREPYNEQFF. CDR3 DNA sequence: TGTGCCAGCAGTCGGGAGCCTTACAATGAGCAGTTCTTC.

CDR3 sequence reads: CASSYPGQGNYEQYF. Written as DNA, the CDR3 is TGTGCCAGCAGTTACCCGGGACAGGGCAACTACGAGCAGTACTTC. This rearrangement joins TRBV6-6 to TRBJ2-7; 9 positions agree with TRBD1. CDR1 and CDR2 from the germline V gene are MNHNY and SVGAGI (reference sequence). With 2 bases clipped from V and 3 bases from J, the junction kept 5 bases outside the gene matches. The CDR3 is 15 residues long.

V and J are TRBV20-1 and TRBJ2-7; D not resolved. In germline, CDR1 is DFQATT, CDR2 SNEGSKA (reference sequence). V gave up 4 bases and J gave up 3 bases, with 7 bases separating them. CDR3 length: 11 amino acids. CDR3: CSAKPDYEQYF. The CDR3 DNA reads as TGCAGTGCTAAGCCTGACTACGAGCAGTACTTC.

The chain employs TRBV5-5 and TRBJ2-7, with D possibly TRBD1 on 6 matching bases. CDR1 and CDR2 from the germline V gene are SGHKS and YYEKEE (reference sequence). V was pared by 1 base and J by 3 bases, with 11 bases between. The CDR3 has 14 amino acids. The DNA for the CDR3 is TGTGCCAGCAGCTTGCCGGCAGGGGTCTACGAGCAGTACTTC. Amino acids: CASSLPAGVYEQYF.

This chain uses TRBV5-1 with TRBJ2-3, with 11 bases matching TRBD2. The CDR3 is made up of 18 amino acids. The germline V gene has CDR1 SGHRS and CDR2 YFSETQ. J was trimmed by 1 base and V by 0 bases; bases with no gene match: 7. Here the CDR3 reads CASSLAMVAGGGTDTQYF. CDR3 nucleotides: TGCGCCAGCAGCTTGGCCATGGTAGCGGGAGGGGGCACAGATACGCAGTATTTT.

The gene calls are TRBV19 and TRBJ1-1; no clear D. This CDR3 has 15 residues. Trimming removed 3 bases from V and 1 base from J, with 12 bases in between. CDR1 and CDR2 from the germline V gene are LNHDA and SQIVND (reference sequence). This CDR3 is CASSMGRIGNTEAFF. DNA for the CDR3: TGTGCCAGTAGTATGGGGAGGATTGGGAACACTGAAGCTTTCTTT.

As DNA, the CDR3 is TGTGCCAGCAGCTTACGGACAGGACCGAACACCGGGGAGCTGTTTTTT. It specifies CASSLRTGPNTGELFF. The J gene is TRBJ2-2, the V gene TRBV7-3, with TRBD1 identical over 7 bases. The J segment lost 0 bases and the V segment lost 2 bases, leaving 3 bases of the junction unmatched. Looked up from germline, CDR1 is SGHTA and CDR2 is FQGTGA. This CDR3 is built from 16 residues.

This clone came up once. The V gene is TRBV9, the J gene TRBJ2-7; TRBD1 aligns across 8 bases. CDR1 SGDLS and CDR2 YYNGEE come from the germline V gene. The J segment lost 3 bases and the V segment lost 4 bases, leaving 9 bases of the junction unmatched. The CDR3 consists of 15 residues. The chain's CDR3 is CASSPPTGALYEQYF. As DNA, the CDR3 is TGTGCCAGCAGCCCTCCGACAGGGGCCCTCTACGAGCAGTACTTC. The variable domain in full, completed from reference TRBV9 and TRBJ2-7, reads DSGVTQTPKHLITATGQRVTLRCSPRSGDLSVYWYQQSLDQGLQFLIQYYNGEERAKGNILERFSAQQFPDLHSELNLSSLELGDSALYFCASSPPTGALYEQYFGPGTRLTVT.

The chain recombines TRBV27 with TRBJ1-2; D possibly corresponds to TRBD1 (5 bases). The ends were cut back, 6 bases at V and 4 bases at J, with 24 bases in the middle. Germline V gene data show CDR1 as MNHEY and CDR2 as SMNVEV (reference sequence). This CDR3 region has 17 residues. The CDR3 protein is CASRELGAVSESYGYTF. For the CDR3, the DNA is TGTGCCAGCAGGGAGTTAGGGGCCGTTTCAGAGTCCTATGGCTACACCTTC.

The chain carries TRBV11-2 and TRBJ2-7; no reliable D call. The CDR3 has 11 amino acids. Germline loops: CDR1 SGHAT, CDR2 FQNNGV. The V end lost 5 bases, the J end lost 3 bases, and 5 bases lay between the germline ends. The CDR3 loop is CASSPYYEQYF. The CDR3 DNA follows: TGTGCCAGCAGCCCGTACTACGAGCAGTACTTC.

This clone was counted once. V usage is TRBV14 and J usage is TRBJ1-2; D gene unclear. From germline, CDR1 is SGHDN and CDR2 FVKESK. The CDR3 is 15 residues long. V was shortened by 4 bases and J by 1 base, with 13 bases between the two germline ends. The CDR3 region has the DNA TGTGCCAGCAGCCCCTCACGGCAGGTTAACTATGGCTACACCTTC. Residues: CASSPSRQVNYGYTF.

V gene TRBV29-1 combines with J gene TRBJ1-1; 7 bases fit TRBD1. The CDR3 runs 16 residues. V trimming: 0 bases; J trimming: 1 base; junction bases outside the gene matches: 8. The V gene's germline CDR1 is SQVTM and CDR2 ANQGSEA. CDR3 in DNA: TGCAGCGTTGAAGAGCCAGGGACAGTGGGGAACACTGAAGCTTTCTTT. It yields the protein CSVEEPGTVGNTEAFF. The full variable domain, completed using reference TRBV29-1 and TRBJ1-1, is SAVISQKPSRDICQRGTSLTIQCQVDSQVTMMFWYRQQPGQSLTLIATANQGSEATYESGFVIDKFPISRPNLTFSTLTVSNMSPEDSSIYLCSVEEPGTVGNTEAFFGQGTRLTVV.

This clone was observed a few times. V gene TRBV18 combines with J gene TRBJ1-3; a possible D gene is TRBD1 (5 bases). The germline V gene has CDR1 KGHSH and CDR2 LQKENI. Between the trimmed V and J ends, which lost 3 bases and 0 bases, there was a span of 9 bases. The CDR3 is 15 residues long. Here the CDR3 DNA reads TGTGCCAGCTCACCCACCGGGGGCTCTGGAAACACCATATATTTT. Its protein is CASSPTGGSGNTIYF.